The subject of this entry is one T cell receptor (beta chain). The source of the sample is a study of beta chain features in type 1 diabetes. Expressed TCRB transcripts got sequenced, as all isolated RNA was reverse transcribed. Data came from immunoSEQ multiplex PCR; TCRdb stores just in-frame clones and leaves some out. The sample consists of under 900,000 clones, roughly 15% of them appearing once. This TCR was sampled from a woman between 18 and 29 years old in good health. Sequencing was performed on naive CD4+ T cells from blood.

CDR3 amino acids: CASSLGTGLNTEAFF. The CDR3, as DNA: TGTGCCAGCAGCTTAGGTACGGGATTGAACACTGAAGCTTTCTTT. This rearrangement joins TRBV7-9 to TRBJ1-1, with D hard to call. Germline V gene lookup returns CDR1 SEHNR and CDR2 FQNEAQ (reference sequence). The CDR3 contains 15 residues. Trimming took off 1 base at V and 0 bases at J, with 9 bases between the two ends.